The 24 T cell receptor beta chains reported below all come from one sample, sequenced in a study of T cells in Graves' hyperthyroidism and ophthalmopathy. Using RNA transcripts as the source, TCR beta CDR3 regions were amplified. TCR CDR3 underwent first-round RT-PCR with the HTBI primer set. TCRdb re-called the multiplex PCR reads with MiXCR, one entry per CDR3 protein. The sample shows around 300,000 distinct CDR3 sequences, approximately 14% of them seen only once. The sample consisted of blood. These TCRs come from a woman aged 25-40 years with Graves' hyperthyroidism.

The J gene is TRBJ2-1, the V gene TRBV5-5, with D tentatively TRBD1 (5 bases). Germline V CDR1 and CDR2: SGHKS, YYEKEE (reference sequence). The CDR3 contains 14 residues. V lost 2 bases, J lost 1 base, and 7 bases lay in between. The CDR3 loop is CASSFQGSYNEQFF. Written as DNA, the CDR3 is TGTGCCAGCAGCTTTCAGGGATCCTACAATGAGCAGTTCTTC.

For this clonotype: A junction end diverges from the germline sequence, so it may reflect a read error. J is TRBJ1-5 and V is TRBV9, with unresolved D. Germline lookup yields CDR1 SGDLS and CDR2 YYNGEE. CDR3 length equals 13 residues. The CDR3 reads CAGRHPRNQPQHF. The DNA of the CDR3 is TGTGCCGGCAGACATCCTCGCAATCAGCCCCAGCATTTT.

Details on this clonotype: This may arise from a read error, as a much more abundant clone is one base away. The J gene is TRBJ2-1, the V gene TRBV5-6, with 9 nucleotides matching TRBD1. This CDR3 spans 14 amino acids. The ends lost 2 bases at V and 11 bases at J; junction bases unmatched: 8. Germline V gene sequence: CDR1 SGHDT, CDR2 YYEEEE. The CDR3 here is CASSLWDRDYKQFF. The CDR3 DNA sequence: TGTGCCAGCAGCTTATGGGACAGGGACTATAAGCAGTTCTTC.

There are many counts of this clonotype. V is TRBV20-1 and J is TRBJ2-1; D is ambiguous. Germline V gene sequence: CDR1 DFQATT, CDR2 SNEGSKA (reference sequence). The V end lost 0 bases, the J end lost 4 bases, and 7 bases lay between the germline ends. The CDR3 runs to 13 residues. This chain's CDR3 is CSARDSPYNEQFF. The CDR3 nucleotides read TGCAGTGCTAGAGATTCGCCATACAATGAGCAGTTCTTC.

The V gene is TRBV12-3 or TRBV12-4, the J gene TRBJ2-2; D is ambiguous. Deletions cut 6 bases from V and 1 base from J, with 9 bases between. This CDR3 is 14 amino acids long. The DNA for the CDR3 is TGTGCCAGCAGCTTCACAGAGAACACCGGGGAGCTGTTTTTT. It translates to CASSFTENTGELFF.

This clonotype was detected only a few times. V is TRBV4-3 and J is TRBJ2-1; D possibly matches TRBD1 or TRBD2 (5 bases each). Germline V gene lookup returns CDR1 LGHNA and CDR2 YSLEER. The CDR3 spans 13 residues. Trimming took 0 bases from V and 8 from J, leaving 8 bases between them. The CDR3 sequence: CASSQEGDDEQFF. CDR3 sequence (DNA): TGCGCCAGCAGCCAAGAAGGGGACGATGAGCAGTTCTTC.

This clonotype was counted ten times or more. The chain recombines TRBV3-1 with TRBJ2-2; the match to TRBD1 covers 10 bases. Germline assignment: CDR1 LGHDT and CDR2 YNNKEL (reference sequence). V gave up 6 bases and J gave up 6 bases; unmatched junction bases: 7. The CDR3 runs 15 residues. The CDR3 reads CASSQPGQGSGELFF. The CDR3 DNA is TGTGCCAGCAGTCAACCGGGACAGGGGTCCGGGGAGCTGTTTTTT.

The chain links TRBV7-2 to TRBJ1-3, with TRBD1 identical over 10 bases. The CDR3 length is 14 residues. Germline CDR1 is SGHTA and CDR2 is FQGNSA. The V segment lost 5 bases and the J segment 8 bases; nucleotides outside the gene matches: 6. CDR3 residues: CASSPQGTGDTIYF. CDR3 bases: TGTGCCAGCAGCCCACAGGGGACAGGGGACACCATATATTTT.

This clonotype came up many times. CDR3 DNA: TGTGCCAGCAAAAAGCGGGAGGGCCATTTCGGGGAGCTGTTTTTT. Translated, it gives CASKKREGHFGELFF. The gene calls are TRBV28 and TRBJ2-2, with 10 bases that match TRBD2. The germline V gene has CDR1 MDHEN and CDR2 SYDVKM. The CDR3 extends over 15 amino acids. Germline trimming cut 7 bases from V and 7 bases from J; bases unmatched to any gene: 9.

The gene calls are TRBV4-2 and TRBJ2-6; weak D call: TRBD2 (5 bases). Trimming shortened V by 1 base and J by 0 bases, and 7 bases separated the two germline ends. Germline CDR1 LGHNA, CDR2 YNFKEQ. The CDR3 sequence is 16 residues long. In nucleotides, the CDR3 is TGTGCCAGCAGCCAAGGAGGGCGCTCTGGGGCCAACGTCCTGACTTTC. Its translation: CASSQGGRSGANVLTF.

The chain joins TRBV10-3 to TRBJ2-7; 8 nucleotides match TRBD2. Trimming at V came to 7 bases and at J to 3 bases, leaving 11 bases not matched to a gene. Germline V CDR1 and CDR2: ENHRY, SYGVKD. The CDR3 runs to 15 residues. The CDR3 spells CAINPTSGEGYEQYF. In DNA, the CDR3 is TGTGCCATCAATCCCACTAGCGGTGAAGGCTACGAGCAGTACTTC.

The J gene is TRBJ2-1, the V gene TRBV27; no firm D call. The CDR3 extends over 12 amino acids. In germline, CDR1 is MNHEY, CDR2 SMNVEV (reference sequence). Trimming took 2 bases from V and 7 from J, leaving 6 bases between them. CDR3 amino acids: CASSLMGNEQFF. As DNA, the CDR3 is TGTGCCAGCAGTTTAATGGGAAATGAGCAGTTCTTC.

This clonotype was recorded at least ten times. The chain recombines TRBV7-9 with TRBJ1-1; 9 positions agree with TRBD1. The CDR3 covers 19 residues. Per germline, CDR1 SEHNR and CDR2 FQNEAQ (reference sequence). J was trimmed by 0 bases and V by 2 bases; bases with no gene match: 13. CDR3 protein: CASSLSNKATGGMNTEAFF. In DNA form, the CDR3 reads TGTGCCAGCAGCTTATCGAACAAAGCGACAGGGGGGATGAACACTGAAGCTTTCTTT.

This chain uses TRBV20-1 with TRBJ2-7, with D possibly matching TRBD2 (6 bases). CDR1 is DFQATT and CDR2 is SNEGSKA in the germline V gene (reference sequence). This CDR3 is built from 14 residues. Trimming removed 4 bases at V and 2 bases at J, with 15 bases between. The CDR3 protein is CSATGPRETYEQYF. CDR3 in DNA: TGCAGTGCTACAGGTCCCCGGGAGACCTACGAGCAGTACTTC.

This clonotype was seen ten or more times. The chain recombines TRBV10-2 with TRBJ1-5, with D hard to call. CDR1 is WSHSY and CDR2 is SAAADI in the germline V gene. V lost 2 bases and J lost 2, with 10 bases in between. There are 15 residues in the CDR3. Here the CDR3 reads CASSEAGMGNQPQHF. The CDR3 DNA reads as TGCGCCAGCAGTGAGGCGGGCATGGGCAATCAGCCCCAGCATTTT.

This clonotype has just a few counts. The chain carries TRBV20-1 and TRBJ2-1; 8 positions agree with TRBD1. The CDR3 covers 15 residues. Germline V CDR1 and CDR2: DFQATT, SNEGSKA (reference sequence). V was clipped by 4 bases and J by 8 bases; unmatched bases: 13. CDR3 loop: CSATPSQGANDEQFF. CDR3 sequence (DNA): TGCAGTGCTACCCCTTCGCAGGGGGCTAACGATGAGCAGTTCTTC.

There are many counts of this clonotype. The chain employs TRBV7-9 and TRBJ2-5; D gene ambiguous. CDR1 is SEHNR, CDR2 FQNEAQ, per germline (reference sequence). The CDR3 runs to 14 residues. V lost 7 bases, J lost 1 base, and 13 bases lay in between. The CDR3 region is CASTQPGFQETQYF. The DNA of the CDR3 is TGTGCCAGCACCCAACCAGGTTTCCAAGAGACCCAGTACTTC.

This clonotype was observed at least ten times. The chain carries TRBV6-1 and TRBJ1-1; perhaps TRBD1 as D (5 bases). The CDR3 covers 16 residues. V lost 5 bases to trimming and J lost 4 bases, with 20 bases between them. The germline V gene encodes CDR1 MNHNS and CDR2 SASEGT. CDR3 region: CASSYNSDNRFTEAFF. The DNA of the CDR3 is TGTGCCAGCAGTTACAACTCGGACAACCGTTTCACTGAAGCTTTCTTT.

The sample holds a few counts of this clonotype. The chain couples TRBV20-1 to TRBJ2-7; 9 nucleotides align to TRBD1. Germline CDR1 and CDR2: DFQATT and SNEGSKA (reference sequence). The CDR3 runs 14 residues. V shed 4 bases and J 4 bases; nucleotides not matched to a gene: 8. CDR3 nucleotide sequence: TGCAGTGCTATATGGACAGGGGTAATATACGAGCAGTACTTC. It codes for CSAIWTGVIYEQYF.

V is TRBV4-3 and J is TRBJ1-4; D is perhaps TRBD1 (5 bases). V was pared by 3 bases and J by 4 bases, with 12 bases between. This CDR3 contains 15 residues. Germline CDR1 is LGHNA and CDR2 is YSLEER. For the CDR3, the DNA is TGCGCCAGCAGCCAGTCCGGGACGGTTAATGAAAAACTGTTTTTT. Translated: CASSQSGTVNEKLFF.

The J gene is TRBJ2-7, the V gene TRBV7-9, with 8 bases aligning to TRBD1. J was trimmed by 4 bases and V by 2 bases; bases with no gene match: 4. The CDR3 has 14 amino acids. Germline V gene sequence: CDR1 SEHNR, CDR2 FQNEAQ (reference sequence). The CDR3 spells CASSLPGGAYEQYF. The CDR3 DNA is TGTGCCAGCAGCTTACCAGGGGGCGCGTACGAGCAGTACTTC.

This clonotype was recorded many times. CDR3 sequence (DNA): TGTGCCAGCGGAAGGGGGGTAAAGACCGGGGAGCTGTTTTTT. Protein sequence: CASGRGVKTGELFF. The chain links TRBV28 to TRBJ2-2; the D call may be TRBD1 or TRBD2 (6 bases each). Germline V gene sequence: CDR1 MDHEN, CDR2 SYDVKM. Trimming took off 8 bases at V and 5 bases at J, with 15 bases between the two ends. The CDR3 contains 14 residues.

This clonotype appeared many times. The genes are TRBV12-3 or TRBV12-4 and TRBJ2-2; D uncertain. V lost 4 bases and J 6 bases, leaving 3 bases between the germline ends. This CDR3 spans 11 amino acids. The CDR3 coding sequence is TGTGCCAGCAGTTCGCCCGGGGAGCTGTTTTTT. Amino acids: CASSSPGELFF.

As to this clonotype: Being one base from a much bigger clone, this may be a read error. The chain carries TRBV11-2 and TRBJ2-1; D is tentatively TRBD1 or TRBD2 (6 bases each). The CDR3 is 15 residues long. Germline-derived CDR1 and CDR2 are SGHAT and FQNNGV. This CDR3 is CASSLGHGGYNEQLF. The DNA for the CDR3 is TGTGCCAGTAGCTTAGGTCACGGGGGCTACAATGAGCAGTTGTTC.